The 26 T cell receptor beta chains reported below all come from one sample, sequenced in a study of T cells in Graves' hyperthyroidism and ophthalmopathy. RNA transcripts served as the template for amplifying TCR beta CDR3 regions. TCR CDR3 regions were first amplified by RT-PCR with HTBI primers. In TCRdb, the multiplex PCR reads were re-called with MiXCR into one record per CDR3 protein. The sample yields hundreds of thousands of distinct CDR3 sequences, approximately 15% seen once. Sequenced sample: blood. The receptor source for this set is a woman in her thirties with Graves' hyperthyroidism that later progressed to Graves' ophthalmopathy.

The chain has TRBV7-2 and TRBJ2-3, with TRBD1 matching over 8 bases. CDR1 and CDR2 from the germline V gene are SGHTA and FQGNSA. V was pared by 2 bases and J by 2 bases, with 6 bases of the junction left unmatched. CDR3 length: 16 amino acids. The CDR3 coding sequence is TGTGCCAGCAGCTTACTACTACAGGGGGACACAGATACGCAGTATTTT. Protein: CASSLLLQGDTDTQYF.

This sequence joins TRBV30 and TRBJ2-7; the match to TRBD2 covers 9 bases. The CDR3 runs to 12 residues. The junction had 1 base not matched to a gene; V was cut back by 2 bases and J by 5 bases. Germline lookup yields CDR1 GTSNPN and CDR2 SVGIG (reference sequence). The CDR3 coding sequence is TGTGCCTGGAGTTGGACTAGCGACGAGCAGTACTTC. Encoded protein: CAWSWTSDEQYF.

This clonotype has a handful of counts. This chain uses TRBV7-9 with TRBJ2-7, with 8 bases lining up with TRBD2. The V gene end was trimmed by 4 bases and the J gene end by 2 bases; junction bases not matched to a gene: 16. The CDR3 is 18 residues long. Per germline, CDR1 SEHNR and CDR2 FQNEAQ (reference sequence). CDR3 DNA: TGTGCCAGCAGCTCCTACCCGGGGTTAGCGGGAATCACCTACGAGCAGTACTTC. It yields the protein CASSSYPGLAGITYEQYF.

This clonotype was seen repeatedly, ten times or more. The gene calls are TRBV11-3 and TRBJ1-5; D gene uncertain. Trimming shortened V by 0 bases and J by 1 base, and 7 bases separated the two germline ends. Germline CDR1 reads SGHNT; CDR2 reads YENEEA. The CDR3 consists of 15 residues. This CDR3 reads CASSLDGQSNQPQHF. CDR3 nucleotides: TGTGCCAGCAGCTTAGACGGGCAGAGCAATCAGCCCCAGCATTTT.

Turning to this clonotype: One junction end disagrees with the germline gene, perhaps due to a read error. DNA for the CDR3: TGTGCCTGGGGGGACTACACCTACGGGCAGTACTTC. This encodes CAWGDYTYGQYF. The J gene is TRBJ2-7, the V gene TRBV30, with TRBD2 matching over 7 bases. Per germline, CDR1 GTSNPN and CDR2 SVGIG (reference sequence). CDR3 size: 12 residues.

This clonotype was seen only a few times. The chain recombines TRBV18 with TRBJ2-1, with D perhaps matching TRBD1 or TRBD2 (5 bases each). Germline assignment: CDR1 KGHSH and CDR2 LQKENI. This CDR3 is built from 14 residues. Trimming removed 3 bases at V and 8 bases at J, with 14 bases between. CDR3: CASSPPGPADEQFF. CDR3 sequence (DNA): TGTGCCAGCTCACCCCCGGGACCGGCCGATGAGCAGTTCTTC. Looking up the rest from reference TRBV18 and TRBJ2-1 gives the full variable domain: NAGVMQNPRHLVRRRGQEARLRCSPMKGHSHVYWYRQLPEEGLKFMVYLQKENIIDESGMPKERFSAEFPKEGPSILRIQQVVRGDSAAYFCASSPPGPADEQFFGPGTRLTVL.

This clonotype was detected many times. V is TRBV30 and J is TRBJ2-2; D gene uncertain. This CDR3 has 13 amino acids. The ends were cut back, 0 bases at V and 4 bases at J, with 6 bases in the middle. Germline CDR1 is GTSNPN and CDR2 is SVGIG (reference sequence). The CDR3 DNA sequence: TGTGCCTGGAGTGTTACCCGCACCGGGGAGCTGTTTTTT. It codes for CAWSVTRTGELFF.

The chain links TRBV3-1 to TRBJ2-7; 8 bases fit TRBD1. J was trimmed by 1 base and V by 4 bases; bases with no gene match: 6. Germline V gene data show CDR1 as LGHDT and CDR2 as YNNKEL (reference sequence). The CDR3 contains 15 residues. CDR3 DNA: TGTGCCAGCAGCCCTCGACAGGGGAAATCCTACGAGCAGTACTTC. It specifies CASSPRQGKSYEQYF.

The CDR3 loop reads CASSQDLLVNTEAFF. The CDR3 DNA reads as TGTGCCAGCAGCCAAGATTTATTGGTGAACACTGAAGCTTTCTTT. The chain links TRBV4-2 to TRBJ1-1; no firm D call. The CDR3 sequence is 15 residues long. V was trimmed by 0 bases and J by 0 bases, leaving 8 bases between them. Germline V gives CDR1 LGHNA, CDR2 YNFKEQ.

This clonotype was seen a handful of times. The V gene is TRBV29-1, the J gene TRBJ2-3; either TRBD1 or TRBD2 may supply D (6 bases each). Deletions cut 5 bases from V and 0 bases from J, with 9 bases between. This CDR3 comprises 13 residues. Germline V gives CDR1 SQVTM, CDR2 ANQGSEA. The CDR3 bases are TGCAGCGTTAGGGGGGCTAGCACAGATACGCAGTATTTT. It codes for CSVRGASTDTQYF.

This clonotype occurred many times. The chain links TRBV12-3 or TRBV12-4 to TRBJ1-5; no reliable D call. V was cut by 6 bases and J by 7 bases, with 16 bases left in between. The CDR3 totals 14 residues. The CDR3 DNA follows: TGTGCCAGCAGCTCCGGTCCGGCTTCCCAGCCCCAGCATTTT. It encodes CASSSGPASQPQHF.

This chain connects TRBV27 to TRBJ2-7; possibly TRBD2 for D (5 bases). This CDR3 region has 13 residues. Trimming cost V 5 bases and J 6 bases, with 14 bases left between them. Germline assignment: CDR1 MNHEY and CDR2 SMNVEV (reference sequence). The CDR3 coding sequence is TGTGCCAGCAGTCCCGGGGATCTGGGCGAGCAGTACTTC. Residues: CASSPGDLGEQYF.

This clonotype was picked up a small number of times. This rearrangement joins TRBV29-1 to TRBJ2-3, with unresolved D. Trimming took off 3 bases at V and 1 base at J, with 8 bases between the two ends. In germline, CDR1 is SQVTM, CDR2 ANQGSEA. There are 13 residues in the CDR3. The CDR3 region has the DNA TGCAGCGTTGACTCGCAGGGCACAGATACGCAGTATTTT. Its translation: CSVDSQGTDTQYF.

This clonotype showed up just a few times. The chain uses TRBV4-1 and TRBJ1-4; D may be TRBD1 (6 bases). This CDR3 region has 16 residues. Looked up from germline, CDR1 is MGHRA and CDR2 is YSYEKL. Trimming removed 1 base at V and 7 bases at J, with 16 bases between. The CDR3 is CASSQASTGQGEKLFF. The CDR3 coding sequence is TGCGCCAGCAGCCAAGCAAGTACAGGGCAGGGTGAAAAACTGTTTTTT.

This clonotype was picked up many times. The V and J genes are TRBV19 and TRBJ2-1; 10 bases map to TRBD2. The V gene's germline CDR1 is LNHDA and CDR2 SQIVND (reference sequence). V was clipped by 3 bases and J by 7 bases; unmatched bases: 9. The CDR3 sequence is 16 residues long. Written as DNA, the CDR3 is TGTGCCAGTAGTATTCTGTCTAGCGGGAGCAGGAATGAGCAGTTCTTC. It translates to CASSILSSGSRNEQFF.

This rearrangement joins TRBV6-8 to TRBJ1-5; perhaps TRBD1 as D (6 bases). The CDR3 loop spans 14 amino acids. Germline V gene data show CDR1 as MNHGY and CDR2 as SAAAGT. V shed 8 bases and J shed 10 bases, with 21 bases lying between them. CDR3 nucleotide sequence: TGTGCCAGCGGACTCCGGGACACTTTACATCCCCAGCATTTT. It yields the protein CASGLRDTLHPQHF.

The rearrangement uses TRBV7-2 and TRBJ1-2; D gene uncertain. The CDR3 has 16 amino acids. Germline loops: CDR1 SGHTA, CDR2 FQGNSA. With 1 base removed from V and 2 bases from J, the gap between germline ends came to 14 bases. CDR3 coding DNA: TGTGCCAGCAGCTTAGATTTAGGGAGAGGAAACTATGGCTACACCTTC. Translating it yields CASSLDLGRGNYGYTF.

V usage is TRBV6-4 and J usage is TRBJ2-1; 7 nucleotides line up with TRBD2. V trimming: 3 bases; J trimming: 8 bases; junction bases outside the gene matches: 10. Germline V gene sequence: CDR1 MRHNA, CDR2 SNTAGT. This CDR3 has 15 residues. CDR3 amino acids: CASSEGGIPTDEQFF. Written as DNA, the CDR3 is TGTGCCAGCAGTGAGGGAGGGATCCCTACAGATGAGCAGTTCTTC.

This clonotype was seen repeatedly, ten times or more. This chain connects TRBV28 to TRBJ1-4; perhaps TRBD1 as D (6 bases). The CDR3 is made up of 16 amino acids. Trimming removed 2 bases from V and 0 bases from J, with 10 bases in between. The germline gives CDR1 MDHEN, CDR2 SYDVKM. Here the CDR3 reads CASSLGGPATNEKLFF. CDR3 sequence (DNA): TGTGCCAGCAGTTTAGGGGGGCCTGCAACTAATGAAAAACTGTTTTTT.

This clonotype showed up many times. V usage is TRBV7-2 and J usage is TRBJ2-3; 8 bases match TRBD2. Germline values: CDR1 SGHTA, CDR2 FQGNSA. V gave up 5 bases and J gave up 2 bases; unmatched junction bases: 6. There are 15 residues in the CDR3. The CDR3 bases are TGTGCCAGCAGCCCTACTAGCGGCTTCACAGATACGCAGTATTTT. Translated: CASSPTSGFTDTQYF.

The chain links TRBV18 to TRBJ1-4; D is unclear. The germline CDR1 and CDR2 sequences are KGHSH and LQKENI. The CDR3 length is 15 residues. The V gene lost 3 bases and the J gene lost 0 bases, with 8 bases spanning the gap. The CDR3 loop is CASSPRSTTNEKLFF. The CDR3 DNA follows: TGTGCCAGCTCACCCCGGTCCACAACTAATGAAAAACTGTTTTTT.

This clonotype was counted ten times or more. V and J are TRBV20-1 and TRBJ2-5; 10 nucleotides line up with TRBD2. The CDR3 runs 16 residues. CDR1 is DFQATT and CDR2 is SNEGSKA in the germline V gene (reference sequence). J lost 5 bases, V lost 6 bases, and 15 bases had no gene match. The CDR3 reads CSALPSSGRASETQYF. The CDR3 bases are TGCAGTGCCCTCCCCTCCAGCGGGAGGGCCTCGGAGACCCAGTACTTC.

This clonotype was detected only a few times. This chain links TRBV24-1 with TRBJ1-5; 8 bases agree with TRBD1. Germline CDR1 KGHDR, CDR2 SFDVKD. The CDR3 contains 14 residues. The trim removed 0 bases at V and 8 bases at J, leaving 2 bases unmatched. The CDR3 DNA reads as TGTGCCACCAGTGATTTGGACAGGGGTGAGCCCCAGCATTTT. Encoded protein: CATSDLDRGEPQHF.

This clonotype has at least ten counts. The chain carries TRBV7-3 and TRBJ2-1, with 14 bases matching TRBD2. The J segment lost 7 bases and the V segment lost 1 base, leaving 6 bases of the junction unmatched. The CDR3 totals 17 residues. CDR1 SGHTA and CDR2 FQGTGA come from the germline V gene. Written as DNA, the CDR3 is TGTGCCAGCAGCTTAATCCCGACTAGCGGGAGGGATAATGAGCAGTTCTTC. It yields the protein CASSLIPTSGRDNEQFF. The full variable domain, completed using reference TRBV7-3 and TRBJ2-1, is GAGVSQTPSNKVTEKGKYVELRCDPISGHTALYWYRQSLGQGPEFLIYFQGTGAADDSGLPNDRFFAVRPEGSVSTLKIQRTERGDSAVYLCASSLIPTSGRDNEQFFGPGTRLTVL.

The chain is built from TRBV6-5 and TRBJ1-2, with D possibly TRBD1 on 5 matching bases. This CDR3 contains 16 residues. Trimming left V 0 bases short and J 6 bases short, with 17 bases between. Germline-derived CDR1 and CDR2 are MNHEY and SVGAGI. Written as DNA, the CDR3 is TGTGCCAGCAGTTACTCGGGGCCGGGAGAATCGGATGGCTACACCTTC. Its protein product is CASSYSGPGESDGYTF.

This CDR3 is CASSLASGTNEQFF. CDR3 in DNA: TGTGCCAGCAGCTTAGCTAGCGGGACGAATGAGCAGTTCTTC. J is TRBJ2-1 and V is TRBV7-3; 9 bases line up with TRBD2. V was clipped by 2 bases and J by 7 bases; unmatched bases: 3. The germline V gene encodes CDR1 SGHTA and CDR2 FQGTGA. There are 14 residues in the CDR3.